This T cell receptor beta chain was recorded in a study of blood T cell repertoires in COVID-19. This clone has ten or more counts. Germline lookup yields CDR1 SNHLY and CDR2 FYNNEI. The ends lost 4 bases at V and 12 bases at J; junction bases unmatched: 10. The CDR3 is 14 residues long. Authors' analysis steps: Cell counts per sample came from amplifying reference gene primers. Method: immunoSEQ multiplex PCR; TCRdb's copy keeps in-frame clones and lacks some. V and J calls and clone size are those listed in that table; D and trimming were worked out from the DNA. Among about 200,000 clones listed, approximately 81% were seen once. Individuals drawn from some 25 US areas were roughly 18 to 95 years old. Cohorts were determined from participant-reported clinical history.

The clonotype originates from a man in his forties who had recovered from COVID-19. Source material: PBMCs or T cells enriched from blood (not recorded which). V is TRBV2 and J is TRBJ2-7, with 12 bases lining up with TRBD2. This chain's CDR3 is CASSGTSGTRWAYF. In DNA, the CDR3 is TGTGCCAGCAGTGGGACTAGCGGGACCCGGTGGGCGTACTTC.